Reported below is one TCR beta chain. Which antigen it targets is not known. Base qualities were left out, and no much larger clone turns up one base away. The data were obtained in a study of blood T cell repertoires in COVID-19 (dated by TCRdb to 2018 to 2021). General notes on the study: The collaborator samples originated in the United States, Italy and Spain and spanned the acute and convalescent phases of COVID-19. Subjects who had been exposed to COVID-19, were actively infected with it, or had recovered from it provided the deeply sampled blood TCRbeta repertoires that made up the dataset. The repertoires were made available in a free public database intended to serve as a resource for research on the immune response to SARS-CoV-2. The samples were drawn from the first 160 participants of the ongoing ImmuneRACE study and from 1,254 subjects provided by 6 global collaborators. The sample metadata nearly always contained a de-identified subject ID, COVID-19 status, age in years and sex. Where available, HLA class I and class II types were obtained from metadata supplied by the sample provider rather than from assay-based typing. The material from the prospective study consisted of cDNA or gDNA derived from T cells, B-cell-depleted T cells, or PBMCs. What the authors observed across the whole study: The quantity of clinical and demographic metadata differed by source and by participant and was supplied without curation.

CDR3 length: 11 amino acids, cysteine to phenylalanine. Only the CDR3 DNA stays, 33 bases, in frame from base 1. CDR1 and CDR2 are read off the germline V gene (reference sequence) as DFQATT and SNEGSKA. Deletion took 2 bases off V and 7 bases off J, with a span of 5 bases between the germline ends. Each collaborating institution followed its own protocols to collect whole blood in K2EDTA tubes. For TCRbeta analysis, collaborators shipped samples in one of three forms: frozen whole blood, isolated PBMCs, or DNA extracted from either of those sample types. TCRbeta CDR3 regions were amplified from genomic DNA using the immunoSEQ Assay, a bias-controlled multiplex PCR. In the source study's methods: The number of nucleated cells in each sample was estimated by amplification of reference gene primers within the assay. Sequence reads were collapsed and filtered to measure the absolute abundance of every unique TCRbeta CDR3 rearrangement. Productive Simpson clonality was computed per sample as the square root of Simpson's diversity index over productive rearrangements. Drawn from immuneACCESS, this table holds only the in-frame rearrangements with V and J called that TCRdb kept. Clones are partly lost; checked studies trace under half to an unresolved V gene and leave the rest unexplained. That table supplies the V and J calls and clone size; D and trimming were determined from the DNA. Here the sample has roughly 120,000 clones; 82% occur a single time. The top ten clones comprise approximately 7.9% of the sample.

Recombination linked TRBV20-1 to TRBJ2-2, and possibly TRBD1, on 5 matching bases. The sequence derives from a man in his sixties or seventies with acute or convalescent COVID-19. The sample comprised peripheral blood. The sequence in DNA is TGCAGTGCTAGAAGGGGCGGGGAGCTGTTTTTT. It codes for CSARRGGELFF.